Shown below are 13 T cell receptor beta chains from a single sample sequenced in a study of T cells in localized non-small cell lung cancer (dated by TCRdb to 2018 to 2020). The protocol used for the library was the immunoSEQ multiplex PCR assay. The source is immuneACCESS, and TCRdb retained only in-frame sequences with V and J called. Part of the clones is not carried over; for the studies checked, unresolved V genes explain less than half of this, and the remainder is unexplained. This sample lists 40,000 or so clones; 81% were detected once. Together, the top ten hold around 7.5% of the sample. The specimen comprised peripheral blood mononuclear cells, sampled before any cancer treatment. These receptors were taken from a male donor older than 55 with stage II lung adenocarcinoma.

This clone was recorded a few times. Other nucleotide sequences from this sample produce the same CDR3. This chain uses TRBV28 with TRBJ1-5, with TRBD1 as a possible D gene (5 bases). Per the germline V gene, CDR1 is MDHEN and CDR2 is SYDVKM. V lost 3 bases and J lost 2, with 17 bases in between. The CDR3 has 17 residues. Here the CDR3 DNA reads TGTGCCAGCAGTTTCTTTAATGGGTGGGACGGCAATCAGCCCCAGCATTTT. Amino acid sequence: CASSFFNGWDGNQPQHF.

The chain carries TRBV28 and TRBJ2-2; D unclear. V lost 2 bases and J 5 bases, leaving 12 bases between the germline ends. The CDR3 is 15 residues long. Germline V gene data show CDR1 as MDHEN and CDR2 as SYDVKM. In DNA form, the CDR3 reads TGTGCCAGCAGTTTAGTACCCGCAGTGACCGGGGAGCTGTTTTTT. This sequence encodes CASSLVPAVTGELFF.

This clone showed up just a few times. The genes are TRBV4-3 and TRBJ1-2, with D unresolved. This CDR3 spans 15 amino acids. The V end lost 0 bases, the J end lost 7 bases, and 15 bases lay between the germline ends. CDR1 and CDR2 from the germline V gene are LGHNA and YSLEER. This CDR3 reads CASSQDAKGLGGYTF. As DNA, the CDR3 is TGCGCCAGCAGCCAAGACGCTAAAGGGTTGGGTGGCTACACCTTC.

This clone is medium-sized by share. The chain joins TRBV5-6 to TRBJ2-3; tentative D call: TRBD2 (5 bases). Per the germline V gene, CDR1 is SGHDT and CDR2 is YYEEEE. The V and J ends lost 1 base and 0 bases respectively, with 9 bases between them. The CDR3 is made up of 15 amino acids. This CDR3 is CASSLSPGSTDTQYF. The CDR3 DNA reads TGTGCCAGCAGCTTGAGTCCGGGAAGCACAGATACGCAGTATTTT. Variable domain in full (rest from reference TRBV5-6 and TRBJ2-3): DAGVTQSPTHLIKTRGQQVTLRCSPKSGHDTVSWYQQALGQGPQFIFQYYEEEERQRGNFPDRFSGHQFPNYSSELNVNALLLGDSALYLCASSLSPGSTDTQYFGPGTRLTVL.

The rearrangement joins TRBV18 to TRBJ1-5; tentatively, D is TRBD1 (5 bases). Germline assignment: CDR1 KGHSH and CDR2 LQKENI. The CDR3 runs 16 residues. With 3 bases removed from V and 4 bases from J, the gap between germline ends came to 16 bases. As DNA, the CDR3 is TGTGCCAGCTCACCTACGACGCGGGGGACGAATCAGCCCCAGCATTTT. Translated: CASSPTTRGTNQPQHF. The variable domain in full, completed from reference TRBV18 and TRBJ1-5, reads NAGVMQNPRHLVRRRGQEARLRCSPMKGHSHVYWYRQLPEEGLKFMVYLQKENIIDESGMPKERFSAEFPKEGPSILRIQQVVRGDSAAYFCASSPTTRGTNQPQHFGDGTRLSIL.

The genes are TRBV6-5 and TRBJ1-1; D uncertain. Trimming shortened V by 2 bases and J by 1 base, and 11 bases separated the two germline ends. CDR3 length: 15 amino acids. Looked up from germline, CDR1 is MNHEY and CDR2 is SVGAGI. The CDR3 DNA reads TGTGCCAGCAGTTACAAAGGACGGAAGAACACTGAAGCTTTCTTT. This encodes CASSYKGRKNTEAFF.

The V call is TRBV7-2, the J call TRBJ1-3; D is possibly TRBD1 (6 bases). Germline CDR1 SGHTA, CDR2 FQGNSA. The V end was cut by 0 bases, the J end by 7 bases, with 10 bases between. The CDR3 length is 14 residues. CDR3 in DNA: TGTGCCAGCAGCTTAGCGAAGGGGGGGAACACCATATATTTT. This encodes CASSLAKGGNTIYF.

The V and J genes are TRBV2 and TRBJ1-4, with D tentatively TRBD1 (6 bases). V lost 7 bases and J lost 5, with 14 bases in between. The CDR3 is 14 amino acids. Germline V gene lookup returns CDR1 SNHLY and CDR2 FYNNEI. DNA for the CDR3: TGTGCCAGCACCCTCGGACAGCTAAATGAAAAACTGTTTTTT. It codes for CASTLGQLNEKLFF.

The chain links TRBV28 to TRBJ2-7, with no clear D. CDR1 is MDHEN, CDR2 SYDVKM, per germline. V lost 4 bases to trimming and J lost 7 bases, with 14 bases between them. The CDR3 contains 13 residues. This CDR3 is CASSSAGPREQYF. The CDR3 bases are TGTGCCAGCAGTTCGGCAGGACCGAGGGAGCAGTACTTC.

This clone was detected only once. The identical CDR3 is also encoded by other nucleotide sequences in the sample. This chain joins TRBV11-2 and TRBJ2-7; D uncertain. Trimming pared 5 bases from V and 6 bases from J, leaving 8 bases between. The CDR3 runs 11 residues. The V gene's germline CDR1 is SGHAT and CDR2 FQNNGV. Here the CDR3 DNA reads TGTGCCAGCAGCCCCTGGCCCGAGCAGTACTTC. Amino acid sequence: CASSPWPEQYF.

There are a few counts of this clone. V and J are TRBV6-6 and TRBJ1-1; 12 bases are a match to TRBD1. Germline V gives CDR1 MNHNY, CDR2 SVGAGI (reference sequence). V trimming: 4 bases; J trimming: 5 bases; junction bases outside the gene matches: 5. The CDR3 contains 15 residues. The CDR3 is CASSSGQGAGTEAFF. The CDR3, as DNA: TGTGCCAGCAGTTCGGGACAGGGGGCAGGGACTGAAGCTTTCTTT.

A remark on this clone: One end of the junction varies from germline; a read error may be responsible. This chain joins TRBV4-2 and TRBJ2-2, with a tentative D call TRBD2 (5 bases). Germline-derived CDR1 and CDR2 are LGHNA and YNFKEQ. The CDR3 sequence is 14 residues long. CDR3 sequence: CASGQDRTTGELFF. CDR3 DNA: TGTGCCAGCGGCCAAGATCGGACTACCGGGGAGCTGTTTTTT.

CDR3 region: CASSRGTYAFGETQYF. Here the CDR3 DNA reads TGTGCCAGCAGCCGCGGGACTTACGCATTCGGAGAGACCCAGTACTTC. This chain connects TRBV14 to TRBJ2-5, with a possible D match to TRBD2 (6 bases). The CDR3 covers 16 residues. The V and J ends lost 4 bases and 4 bases respectively, with 19 bases between them. From germline, CDR1 is SGHDN and CDR2 FVKESK.